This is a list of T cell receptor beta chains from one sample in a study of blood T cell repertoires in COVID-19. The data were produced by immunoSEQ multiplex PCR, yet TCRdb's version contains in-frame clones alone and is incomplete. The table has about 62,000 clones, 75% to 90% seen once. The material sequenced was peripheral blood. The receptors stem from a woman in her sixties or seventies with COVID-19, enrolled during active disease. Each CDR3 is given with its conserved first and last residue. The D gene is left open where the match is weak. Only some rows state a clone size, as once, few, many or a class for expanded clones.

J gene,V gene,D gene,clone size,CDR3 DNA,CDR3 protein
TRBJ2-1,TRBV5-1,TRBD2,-,TGCGCCAGCAGCGCGGTTAGCGGGAGGGCCCTTGGAAATGAGCAGTTCTTC,CASSAVSGRALGNEQFF
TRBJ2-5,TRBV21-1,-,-,TGTGCCAGCAGCATACAAGAGACCCAGTACTTC,CASSIQETQYF
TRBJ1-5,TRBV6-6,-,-,TGTGCCAGCAGCCAGGGGAATCAGCCCCAGCATTTT,CASSQGNQPQHF
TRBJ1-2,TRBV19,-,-,TGTGCCAGTAGTATTTTGGCAGGGACTCCGAATGGCTACACCTTC,CASSILAGTPNGYTF
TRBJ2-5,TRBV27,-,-,TGTGCCAGCAGGGACCGGGGGGCGCGGGAAGAGACCCAGTACTTC,CASRDRGAREETQYF
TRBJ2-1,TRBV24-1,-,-,TGTGCCACCAGTGATTTGGCGGGAATCTGGGGTGAGCAGTTCTTC,CATSDLAGIWGEQFF
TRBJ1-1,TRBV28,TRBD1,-,TGTGCCAGCAGCCCGGACAGGGGGCAGGGTTCTGAAGCTTTCTTT,CASSPDRGQGSEAFF
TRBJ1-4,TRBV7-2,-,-,TGTGCCAGCAGCTTAGGTCTCGGGGGAGGAGAAAAACTGTTTTTT,CASSLGLGGGEKLFF
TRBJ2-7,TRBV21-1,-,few,TGTGCCAGCAGCAAATGTAACGGGAGGGCGTCCTACGAGCAGTACTTC,CASSKCNGRASYEQYF
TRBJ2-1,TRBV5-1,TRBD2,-,TGCGCCAGCGGGAGCGGGAGGGCCGTTTCAATTAGTGAGCAGTTCTTC,CASGSGRAVSISEQFF
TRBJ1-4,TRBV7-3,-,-,TGTGCCAGCAGCTCGAATAGGGCCACAGGGATAGCAACTAATGAAAAACTGTTTTTT,CASSSNRATGIATNEKLFF
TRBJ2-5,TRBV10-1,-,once,TGCGCCAGCAGTGAGACGGGGGCGCGGGGGGAGACCCAGTACTTC,CASSETGARGETQYF
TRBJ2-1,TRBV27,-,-,TGTGCCAGCGCACAGGGGGGGCCTTACAATGAGCAGTTCTTC,CASAQGGPYNEQFF
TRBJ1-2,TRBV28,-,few,TGTGCCAGCCTGCAGGCCTACTATGGCTACACCTTC,CASLQAYYGYTF
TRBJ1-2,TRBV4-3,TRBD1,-,TGCGCCAGCAGCCAGACGGGACAGGGAGGAAACTATGGCTACACCTTC,CASSQTGQGGNYGYTF
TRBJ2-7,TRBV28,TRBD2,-,TGTGCCAGCAGCCAGACCCGGACTAGCGGAGGTTACGAGCAGTACTTC,CASSQTRTSGGYEQYF
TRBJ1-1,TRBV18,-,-,TGTGCCAGCTCAGGACAAGAGAACACTGAAGCTTTCTTT,CASSGQENTEAFF
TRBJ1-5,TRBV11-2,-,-,TGTGCCAGCAGCCCCGGAGGGGGCAATCAGCCCCAGCATTTT,CASSPGGGNQPQHF
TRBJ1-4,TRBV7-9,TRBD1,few,TGTGCCAGCAGCTTGCGTGTAGGGGGCTCGGCTAATGAAAAACTGTTTTTT,CASSLRVGGSANEKLFF
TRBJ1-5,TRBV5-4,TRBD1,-,TGTGCCAGCAGCCTACAGGGGGCGAATCAGCCCCAGCATTTT,CASSLQGANQPQHF
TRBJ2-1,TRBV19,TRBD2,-,TGTGCCAGTAGTCGGCTAGCGGGCTACAATGAGCAGTTCTTC,CASSRLAGYNEQFF
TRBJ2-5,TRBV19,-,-,TGTGCCAGTAGTCTCCCTGGGGGCGGCCAAGAGACCCAGTACTTC,CASSLPGGGQETQYF
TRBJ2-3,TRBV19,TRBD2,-,TGTGCCAGTAGTATAGCGAGCGGGATGGATACGCAGTATTTT,CASSIASGMDTQYF
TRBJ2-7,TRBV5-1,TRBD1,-,TGCGCCAGCAGCCACGAGGGACAGGGGGTGAGGGAGCAGTACTTC,CASSHEGQGVREQYF
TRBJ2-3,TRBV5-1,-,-,TGCGCCAGCAGCAGCGTAATGACAGATACGCAGTATTTT,CASSSVMTDTQYF
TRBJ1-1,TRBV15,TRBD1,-,TGTGCCACCAGCAGGCGGACAGGGTGGCGTGAAGCTTTCTTT,CATSRRTGWREAFF
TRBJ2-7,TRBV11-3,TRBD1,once,TGTGCCAGCCAAGACAGGGGATACGAGCAGTACTTC,CASQDRGYEQYF
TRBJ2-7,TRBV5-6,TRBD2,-,TGTGCCAGCAGCTTGGTTGGGACTACCCCCGACTACGAGCAGTACTTC,CASSLVGTTPDYEQYF
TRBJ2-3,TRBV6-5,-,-,TGTGCCAGCAGTTACCTCGGCGGCGATACGCAGTATTTT,CASSYLGGDTQYF
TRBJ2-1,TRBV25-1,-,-,TGTGCCAGCAGTGAAATGGTGGGGCCTGTCAATGAGCAGTTCTTC,CASSEMVGPVNEQFF
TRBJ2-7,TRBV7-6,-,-,TGTGCCAGCAGCTTAGGGACAGACACCTACGAGCAGTACTTC,CASSLGTDTYEQYF
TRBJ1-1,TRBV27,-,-,TGTGCCAGCAGAAACGCCAACTCGGGGGCTTTCTTT,CASRNANSGAFF
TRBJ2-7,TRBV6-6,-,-,TGTGCCAGCACCCCGGACAGCTCGTCCTACGAGCAGTACTTC,CASTPDSSSYEQYF
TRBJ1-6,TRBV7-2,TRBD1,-,TGTGCCAGCAGGTCCGGGACAGGTTCACCCCTCCACTTT,CASRSGTGSPLHF
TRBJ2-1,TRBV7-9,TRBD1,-,TGTGCCAGCAGCTCCGGACAGGTCTCCTACAATGAGCAGTTCTTC,CASSSGQVSYNEQFF
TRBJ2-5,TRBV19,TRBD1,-,TGTGCCAGTAGACAGGGGGAGACCCAGTACTTC,CASRQGETQYF
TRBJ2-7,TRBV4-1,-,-,TGCGCCAGCAGCCAAGAGTTCCTAGTTTCGGGCGAGCAGTACTTC,CASSQEFLVSGEQYF
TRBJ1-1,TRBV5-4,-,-,TGTGCCAGCAGACAGGCGGGGCCTGTGTCCACTGAAGCTTTCTTT,CASRQAGPVSTEAFF
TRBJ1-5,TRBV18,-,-,TGTGCCAGCTCATCATGGGCGGGGGGATCGGGCAATCAGCCCCAGCATTTT,CASSSWAGGSGNQPQHF
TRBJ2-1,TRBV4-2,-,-,TGTGCCAGCAGCCCGGGACTCGTCTCCTACAATGAGCAGTTCTTC,CASSPGLVSYNEQFF
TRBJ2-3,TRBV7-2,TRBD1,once,TGTGCCAGCAGCTTAGTATGGTCAGGGGGAACAGATACGCAGTATTTT,CASSLVWSGGTDTQYF
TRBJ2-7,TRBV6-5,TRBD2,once,TGTGCCAGCAGTATCGGAATCGTAGCGGGAGGCGAGCAGTACTTC,CASSIGIVAGGEQYF